A selection of T cell receptor beta chains follows, all from one sample in a study of identical twins. TCRdb fed the 5' RACE reads into MiXCR, producing one record per CDR3 protein. Counted here are about 890,000 distinct CDR3 sequences, 9% to 15% occurring once; the ten biggest clones make up about 1.6%. The same data also went into a second study, on yellow fever vaccine responses in identical twins.

Material for sequencing was PBMCs. The receptors come from a woman under 30 in good health. The CDR3 runs from the conserved cysteine through the conserved F or W. D genes are given only for firm matches. For some rows the clone size is stated as once, few or many, or as a class when expanded; others skip it.

length	D	V	J	size	CDR3	DNA
15	-	TRBV27	TRBJ2-7	-	CASSLFRGYAYEQYF	TGTGCCAGCAGTTTATTCCGGGGCTACGCCTACGAGCAGTACTTC
10	-	TRBV29-1	TRBJ1-1	-	CSAEGTEAFF	TGCAGCGCTGAGGGGACTGAAGCTTTCTTT
15	TRBD2	TRBV20-1	TRBJ2-5	-	CSASGSGRYQETQYF	TGCAGTGCCTCCGGGAGCGGGAGGTACCAAGAGACCCAGTACTTC
15	TRBD2	TRBV24-1	TRBJ2-2	few	CATSTSGSFTGELFF	TGTGCCACCAGTACTAGCGGGAGTTTCACCGGGGAGCTGTTTTTT
17	TRBD1	TRBV27	TRBJ2-3	few	CASSPGDRTTSTDTQYF	TGTGCCAGCAGTCCAGGGGACAGGACCACTAGCACAGATACGCAGTATTTT
14	-	TRBV4-1	TRBJ2-7	few	CASSLEHTRYEQYF	TGCGCCAGCAGCCTGGAACACACTAGATACGAGCAGTACTTC
12	TRBD1	TRBV20-1	TRBJ2-7	many	CSAGDSGYEQYF	TGCAGTGCTGGGGACAGCGGCTACGAGCAGTACTTC
14	-	TRBV5-1	TRBJ2-7	many	CASSPQQLGDEQYF	TGCGCCAGCAGCCCTCAGCAACTAGGTGACGAGCAGTACTTC
14	-	TRBV2	TRBJ2-4	-	CASSEARGEAIQYF	TGTGCCAGCAGTGAAGCGCGTGGGGAAGCCATTCAGTACTTC
14	-	TRBV24-1	TRBJ2-1	few	CATSDWTEYNEQFF	TGTGCCACCAGTGATTGGACGGAGTACAATGAGCAGTTCTTC
14	-	TRBV3-1	TRBJ2-7	-	CASSSRTDSYEQYF	TGTGCCAGCAGCTCCAGGACGGACTCCTACGAGCAGTACTTC
13	TRBD1	TRBV12-5	TRBJ2-3	-	CASQDRGTDTQYF	TGTGCTAGTCAGGACAGGGGAACAGATACGCAGTATTTT
13	-	TRBV6-1	TRBJ2-1	few	CAVRASPYNEQFF	TGTGCCGTCAGAGCCTCTCCCTACAATGAGCAGTTCTTC
19	TRBD2	TRBV27	TRBJ2-3	few	CASRLAGTSGSRFADTQYF	TGTGCCAGCAGGCTTGCTGGGACTAGCGGGAGTCGTTTCGCAGATACGCAGTATTTT
16	TRBD2	TRBV2	TRBJ2-2	-	CASSDPLAGNTGELFF	TGTGCCAGCAGTGACCCCCTAGCGGGGAACACCGGGGAGCTGTTTTTT
20	TRBD1	TRBV27	TRBJ2-5	few	CASSLGGDREGARSQETQYF	TGTGCCAGCAGTTTGGGCGGGGACAGGGAAGGCGCTAGGAGCCAAGAGACCCAGTACTTC
14	-	TRBV2	TRBJ2-3	-	CASSEGGLGDTQYF	TGTGCCAGCAGTGAAGGGGGGCTGGGGGATACGCAGTATTTT
14	-	TRBV28	TRBJ2-3	many	CASIGWRVTDTQYF	TGTGCCAGCATCGGGTGGAGGGTCACGGATACGCAGTATTTT
16	-	TRBV21-1	TRBJ1-6	many	CASRSSPCSYNSPLHF	TGTGCCAGCAGGAGTTCCCCTTGCTCCTATAATTCACCCCTCCACTTT
12	-	TRBV15	TRBJ2-7	-	CATSRDGGDWIF	TGTGCCACCAGCAGAGACGGGGGCGACTGGATATTC
15	-	TRBV29-1	TRBJ2-4	few	CSVEGWGGRRNIQYF	TGCAGCGTTGAAGGTTGGGGGGGCAGGAGAAACATTCAGTACTTC
13	-	TRBV12-3/TRBV12-4	TRBJ2-7	many	CASSPGLSYEQYF	TGTGCCAGCAGTCCGGGACTCTCCTACGAGCAGTACTTC
18	TRBD2	TRBV2	TRBJ2-7	few	CASSEWLVAGGDSYEQYF	TGTGCCAGCAGTGAGTGGTTAGTAGCGGGAGGAGATTCCTACGAGCAGTACTTC
11	-	TRBV6-1	TRBJ2-1	-	CASSEAIEQFF	TGTGCCAGCAGTGAAGCGATAGAGCAGTTCTTC
15	TRBD1	TRBV9	TRBJ2-1	-	CASSKTGQGYNEQFF	TGTGCCAGCAGCAAGACGGGACAGGGTTACAATGAGCAGTTCTTC